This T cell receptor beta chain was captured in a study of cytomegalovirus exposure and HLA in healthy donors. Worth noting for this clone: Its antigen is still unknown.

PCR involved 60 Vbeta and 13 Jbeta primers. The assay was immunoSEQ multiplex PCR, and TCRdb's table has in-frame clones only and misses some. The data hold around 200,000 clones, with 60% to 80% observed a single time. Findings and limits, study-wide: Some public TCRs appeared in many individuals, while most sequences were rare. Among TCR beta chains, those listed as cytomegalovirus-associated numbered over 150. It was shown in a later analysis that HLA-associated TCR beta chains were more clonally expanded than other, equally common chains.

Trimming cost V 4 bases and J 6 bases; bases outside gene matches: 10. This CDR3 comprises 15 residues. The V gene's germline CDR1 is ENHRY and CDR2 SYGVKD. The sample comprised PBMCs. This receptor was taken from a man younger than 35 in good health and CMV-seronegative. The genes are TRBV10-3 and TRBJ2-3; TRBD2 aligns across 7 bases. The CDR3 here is CAISAASGVADTQYF. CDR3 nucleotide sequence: TGTGCCATCAGTGCGGCTAGCGGAGTAGCGGATACGCAGTATTTT.